This T cell receptor beta chain was found in a study of lymphopenia after photon versus proton radiotherapy (dated by TCRdb to between 2018 and 2021). In the study overall: The immunological effects of photon versus proton radiation therapy were compared in patients with gastrointestinal tumors who developed high-grade lymphopenia. The study aimed to characterize how the two radiation modalities differ in their impact on the immune system. The roughly 20 patients in the cohort had gastrointestinal tumors, were treated with either photon or proton therapy, and subsequently developed lymphopenia. General findings and caveats noted by the study authors: Relative stability during treatment was observed in proton-treated patients, whereas loss of naive T cells and TCR diversity and gain of effector/memory populations were observed in photon-treated patients. After the lymphocyte count nadir, photon-treated repertoires showed oligoclonal expansion, especially of CD8+ Temra cells, which drove the drop in diversity. Across the cohort, an inverse correlation was found between a larger post-nadir drop in TCR diversity and overall survival time among patients who died. The survival association was assessed only in patients who died, and better survival with proton therapy was presented by the authors as a possibility rather than a demonstrated result.

There are 14 amino acids in the CDR3, from cysteine to phenylalanine inclusive. Only the CDR3 region is kept as DNA, spanning 42 bases read in frame from base 1. Comment on this clone: This receptor's antigen is unknown. Base-call qualities are not available, and no considerably larger clone is one nucleotide away.

Library construction relied on the immunoSEQ multiplex PCR assay. T cell repertoires were profiled by deep sequencing of rearranged TCR beta loci, alongside multiparametric flow cytometry. TCRdb holds this immuneACCESS table with in-frame rearrangements only. Some clones are missing; in checked studies, unresolved V genes explain under half, and the rest has no known cause. The sample table holds some 27,000 clones, of which approximately 86% were seen once. The ten biggest clones cover approximately 18% of the sample. This clonotype originated in a man aged 45 to 65 with gastric cancer. The chain employs TRBV21-1 and TRBJ2-1; the table assigns TRBD1, which was not confirmed against the DNA. TRBV21-1 is noted as a pseudogene. The input for sequencing was peripheral blood, taken from a patient treated with photon-based radiotherapy. The DNA sequence is as follows: TGTGCCAGCAGCAAGCCCAGGGCCTACAATGAGCAGTTCTTC. This codes for CASSKPRAYNEQFF.